Sequencing of this T cell receptor (beta chain) was carried out in a study of shared clonotypes between healthy human individuals. Study details: A couple of women and a few men aged 18 to 49 served as donors.

The donors, all of them Caucasian adults, lived in Nashville, Tennessee. TCRdb's table, derived via immunoSEQ multiplex PCR, lists solely in-frame clones and lacks some. The table records roughly 2.2 million clones, approximately 90% of them present only once. The CDR3 extends over 16 amino acids. Germline values: CDR1 SGHVS, CDR2 FQNEAQ. V shed 5 bases, J shed 0 bases, and the junction held 9 bases outside the gene matches. The sequenced sample consisted of naive CD4+ T cells from PBMCs. Noted subset: CD45RA+ positively selected. The chain employs TRBV7-8 and TRBJ1-2; 7 bases line up with TRBD1. This TCR came from a man aged 18 to 30 in good health. Some clones in this sample may be carry-over from other donors' samples. The CDR3 here is CASSLTGAVANYGYTF. The DNA for the CDR3 is TGTGCCAGCAGCCTAACAGGGGCTGTAGCTAACTATGGCTACACCTTC.